These 28 T cell receptor beta chains originate from one sample sequenced in a study of cytomegalovirus exposure and HLA in healthy donors. 60 Vbeta and 13 Jbeta primers were used in PCR. Only in-frame clones appear in the TCRdb table, and some are missing; sequencing was by immunoSEQ multiplex PCR. Of about 150,000 clones listed, 65% to 70% were seen once; the top ten hold roughly a tenth. The sequenced material came from PBMCs. The receptors originated from a man in his thirties or forties in good health and CMV-seropositive.

The J gene is TRBJ2-7, the V gene TRBV6-5; 7 bases align to TRBD1. There are 15 residues in the CDR3. CDR1 and CDR2 from the germline V gene are MNHEY and SVGAGI. V gave up 5 bases and J gave up 0 bases; unmatched junction bases: 7. The CDR3 sequence is CASSGQAWASYEQYF. CDR3 sequence (DNA): TGTGCCAGCAGTGGACAGGCATGGGCCTCCTACGAGCAGTACTTC.

This rearrangement joins TRBV11-3 to TRBJ2-7; D is ambiguous. This CDR3 is built from 11 residues. Germline assignment: CDR1 SGHNT and CDR2 YENEEA. V lost 5 bases and J lost 2, with 4 bases in between. The CDR3 here is CASSNTYEQYF. Written as DNA, the CDR3 is TGTGCCAGCAGCAACACCTACGAGCAGTACTTC. The whole variable domain, filled in from reference TRBV11-3 and TRBJ2-7, reads EAGVVQSPRYKIIEKKQPVAFWCNPISGHNTLYWYLQNLGQGPELLIRYENEEAVDDSQLPKDRFSAERLKGVDSTLKIQPAELGDSAVYLCASSNTYEQYFGPGTRLTVT.

This sequence joins TRBV15 and TRBJ1-5; 7 nucleotides align to TRBD1. This CDR3 comprises 17 residues. The germline V gene has CDR1 LNHNV and CDR2 YYDKDF (reference sequence). The J segment lost 4 bases and the V segment lost 1 base, leaving 10 bases of the junction unmatched. The CDR3 bases are TGTGCCACCAGCAGAGGGACAGGCATTGAAGAAAATCAGCCCCAGCATTTT. It yields the protein CATSRGTGIEENQPQHF.

The chain is built from TRBV11-2 and TRBJ1-6, with TRBD1 matching over 8 bases. The trim removed 6 bases at V and 9 bases at J, leaving 7 bases unmatched. The CDR3 length is 14 residues. Germline-derived CDR1 and CDR2 are SGHAT and FQNNGV. CDR3: CASSQQTGGSPLHF. The CDR3 DNA reads TGTGCCAGCAGTCAGCAAACAGGGGGTTCACCCCTCCACTTT. The full variable domain, with the rest looked up from reference TRBV11-2 and TRBJ1-6, is EAGVAQSPRYKIIEKRQSVAFWCNPISGHATLYWYQQILGQGPKLLIQFQNNGVVDDSQLPKDRFSAERLKGVDSTLKIQPAKLEDSAVYLCASSQQTGGSPLHFGNGTRLTVT.

The rearrangement joins TRBV10-3 to TRBJ2-1; D not certain. V lost 4 bases and J 10 bases, leaving 14 bases between the germline ends. There are 13 residues in the CDR3. Germline V lookup: CDR1 ENHRY, CDR2 SYGVKD. The CDR3 region is CAISADFVEEQFF. The CDR3 nucleotides are TGTGCCATCAGTGCCGATTTCGTTGAGGAGCAGTTCTTC.

The chain uses TRBV30 and TRBJ2-1; the match to TRBD2 covers 8 bases. Germline V lookup: CDR1 GTSNPN, CDR2 SVGIG (reference sequence). CDR3 length: 15 amino acids. V was pared by 5 bases and J by 8 bases, with 14 bases of the junction left unmatched. CDR3 nucleotide sequence: TGTGCCTGGGGGATAGGGATGGGACTAGGAGATGAGCAGTTCTTC. It encodes CAWGIGMGLGDEQFF.

This clone was picked up a small number of times. The rearrangement uses TRBV5-6 and TRBJ2-7, with 9 bases that match TRBD1. Germline V CDR1 and CDR2: SGHDT, YYEEEE. The junction had 6 bases not matched to a gene; V was cut back by 0 bases and J by 5 bases. CDR3 length: 15 amino acids. The CDR3 sequence is CASSLVGDRVHEQYF. The CDR3 DNA sequence: TGTGCCAGCAGCTTGGTAGGGGACAGGGTTCACGAGCAGTACTTC.

The chain joins TRBV28 to TRBJ2-7, with 7 bases matching TRBD2. V was clipped by 3 bases and J by 2 bases; unmatched bases: 7. Per germline, CDR1 MDHEN and CDR2 SYDVKM. This CDR3 is 15 amino acids long. The CDR3 reads CASSFFLAATYEQYF. The CDR3, as DNA: TGTGCCAGCAGTTTTTTTCTAGCGGCAACCTACGAGCAGTACTTC.

The table lists this clone with a few counts. This rearrangement joins TRBV5-1 to TRBJ2-1; D may be TRBD2 (5 bases). V was trimmed by 0 bases and J by 13 bases, leaving 14 bases between them. From germline, CDR1 is SGHRS and CDR2 YFSETQ. The CDR3 covers 13 residues. The CDR3 is CASSLAEEARQFF. CDR3 DNA sequence: TGCGCCAGCAGCTTGGCCGAGGAGGCCAGACAGTTCTTC.

V and J are TRBV6-1 and TRBJ2-7; 9 positions match TRBD1. The CDR3 covers 15 residues. The V and J ends lost 9 bases and 2 bases, in that order; junction bases with no gene match: 11. Per the germline V gene, CDR1 is MNHNS and CDR2 is SASEGT. CDR3 sequence: CASANPGQGTYEQYF. The CDR3 bases are TGTGCCAGTGCAAACCCGGGACAGGGCACCTACGAGCAGTACTTC.

This clone turned up a few times. The chain employs TRBV5-1 and TRBJ1-3; the match to TRBD1 covers 8 bases. Germline CDR1 reads SGHRS; CDR2 reads YFSETQ. The CDR3 is 16 amino acids. The V and J ends lost 4 bases and 4 bases, in that order; junction bases with no gene match: 10. The CDR3 is CASSPVVRDRGNTIYF. The DNA of the CDR3 is TGCGCCAGCAGCCCCGTGGTCCGGGACAGGGGAAACACCATATATTTT.

The chain is built from TRBV4-1 and TRBJ2-1; tentatively, D is TRBD1 or TRBD2 (5 bases each). V was cut by 4 bases and J by 2 bases, with 9 bases left in between. Germline loops: CDR1 MGHRA, CDR2 YSYEKL. The CDR3 is 14 residues long. CDR3 amino acids: CASSREGPYNEQFF. The CDR3 DNA reads as TGCGCCAGCAGCCGAGAGGGGCCCTACAATGAGCAGTTCTTC.

This clone was counted between two and nine times. The CDR3 sequence is CASRFRRDSELGEQYF. The CDR3 DNA reads as TGTGCCAGCAGATTTCGCCGGGACTCCGAACTGGGGGAGCAGTACTTC. The chain recombines TRBV27 with TRBJ2-5; a weak D match, TRBD2 (6 bases). CDR3 length: 16 residues. V was trimmed by 6 bases and J by 11 bases, leaving 28 bases between them. Germline V CDR1 and CDR2: MNHEY, SMNVEV (reference sequence).

This clone appeared a few times. The chain carries TRBV4-2 and TRBJ2-3, with a weak D call TRBD2 (5 bases). CDR3 length equals 17 residues. In germline, CDR1 is LGHNA, CDR2 YNFKEQ. Trimming left V 0 bases short and J 5 bases short, with 18 bases between. CDR3 DNA sequence: TGTGCCAGCAGCCAAGATCCCGGAGGAACCGGTGGAGATACGCAGTATTTT. Its translation is CASSQDPGGTGGDTQYF.

The chain couples TRBV4-2 to TRBJ2-5; tentatively, D is TRBD2 (5 bases). Germline V gene sequence: CDR1 LGHNA, CDR2 YNFKEQ. This CDR3 is built from 15 residues. V was cut by 2 bases and J by 0 bases, with 10 bases left in between. In nucleotides, the CDR3 is TGTGCCAGCAGCCAATTGATGCGGGACCAAGAGACCCAGTACTTC. It yields the protein CASSQLMRDQETQYF.

This clone was seen more than once but under ten times. The rearrangement links TRBV10-2 to TRBJ1-1; 9 nucleotides match TRBD1. The J segment lost 0 bases and the V segment lost 8 bases, leaving 4 bases of the junction unmatched. The CDR3 is 14 residues long. Germline values: CDR1 WSHSY, CDR2 SAAADI. The CDR3 DNA reads as TGCGCCAGCGGGGGACAGGGTCTGAACACTGAAGCTTTCTTT. Protein: CASGGQGLNTEAFF.

This clone was seen only a few times. The chain couples TRBV12-2 to TRBJ2-5; the tabulated D call, TRBD1, remains unverified against the DNA. The end of the DNA is better explained by TRBJ2-7, so the J call may be wrong. TRBV12-2 is assigned pseudogene status. The CDR3 extends over 14 amino acids. The CDR3 nucleotides read TGTGCAAGGTTCTGGGGACAGAGCTCCTACGAGCAGTACTTC. Its translation is CARFWGQSSYEQYF.

The V and J genes are TRBV6-5 and TRBJ1-2; D call uncertain. CDR1 is MNHEY, CDR2 SVGAGI, per germline. This CDR3 region has 12 residues. The V and J ends lost 7 bases and 2 bases respectively, with 8 bases between them. CDR3 residues: CASTPGNYGYTF. The CDR3, as DNA: TGTGCCAGCACGCCGGGGAACTATGGCTACACCTTC.

The gene calls are TRBV7-2 and TRBJ2-1; TRBD2 is a possible D gene (6 bases). Germline CDR1 is SGHTA and CDR2 is FQGNSA. The V gene lost 2 bases and the J gene lost 4 bases, with 18 bases spanning the gap. CDR3 length: 17 amino acids. This CDR3 reads CASSLLPSGVSYNEQFF. The CDR3 DNA is TGTGCCAGCAGCTTACTGCCGTCGGGAGTATCGTACAATGAGCAGTTCTTC.

The chain links TRBV19 to TRBJ1-1, with D possibly TRBD1 on 6 matching bases. There are 13 residues in the CDR3. V dropped 5 bases and J dropped 2 bases, with 9 bases sitting between them. Germline V lookup: CDR1 LNHDA, CDR2 SQIVND (reference sequence). The CDR3 sequence: CASSDRQNTEAFF. For the CDR3, the DNA is TGTGCCAGTAGTGACAGGCAAAACACTGAAGCTTTCTTT.

The chain is built from TRBV30 and TRBJ1-3; D not certain. Germline CDR1 reads GTSNPN; CDR2 reads SVGIG (reference sequence). CDR3 length: 12 amino acids. V was shortened by 4 bases and J by 0 bases, with 4 bases between the two germline ends. CDR3 DNA sequence: TGTGCCTGGACAGTCTCTGGAAACACCATATATTTT. The encoded protein is CAWTVSGNTIYF.

The chain employs TRBV27 and TRBJ2-7, with 8 bases identical to TRBD2. The CDR3 covers 16 residues. V dropped 3 bases and J dropped 5; count of bases not matched to a gene: 12. CDR1 is MNHEY, CDR2 SMNVEV, per germline (reference sequence). CDR3 coding DNA: TGTGCCAGCAGTTTCGGGGGCGGGAGGTATAGCGACGAGCAGTACTTC. Translation gives CASSFGGGRYSDEQYF.

The V and J genes are TRBV7-9 and TRBJ2-7; weak D call: TRBD2 (5 bases). Germline V gene lookup returns CDR1 SEHNR and CDR2 FQNEAQ (reference sequence). V lost 0 bases, J lost 6 bases, and 15 bases lay in between. The CDR3 loop spans 15 amino acids. CDR3 sequence: CASSLAAVGEGEQYF. CDR3 in DNA: TGTGCCAGCAGCTTAGCCGCAGTGGGTGAGGGCGAGCAGTACTTC.

The V call is TRBV28, the J call TRBJ1-4, with 7 bases aligning to TRBD1. The CDR3 totals 14 residues. Germline V gene sequence: CDR1 MDHEN, CDR2 SYDVKM. The V and J ends lost 8 bases and 0 bases, in that order; junction bases with no gene match: 3. The CDR3, as DNA: TGTGCCAGCTTTGGACAGGCAACTAATGAAAAACTGTTTTTT. Protein product: CASFGQATNEKLFF.

This chain connects TRBV6-7 to TRBJ2-1; 11 bases are a match to TRBD2. TRBV6-7 is an open reading frame, and its role is uncertain. The CDR3 contains 16 residues. The ends lost 4 bases at V and 5 bases at J; junction bases unmatched: 7. This CDR3 reads CASSSRLAGLDNEQFF. In DNA, the CDR3 is TGTGCCAGCAGTTCCCGACTAGCGGGATTAGACAATGAGCAGTTCTTC.

This clone came up once. The CDR3 spells CASSQVRAGVDVGNQPQHF. CDR3 DNA: TGTGCCAGCAGCCAAGTTCGAGCAGGCGTAGATGTAGGCAATCAGCCCCAGCATTTT. V usage is TRBV4-2 and J usage is TRBJ1-5; D is undetermined. Trimming removed 1 base at V and 2 bases at J, with 21 bases between. CDR1 LGHNA and CDR2 YNFKEQ come from the germline V gene. The CDR3 has 19 residues.

This chain connects TRBV27 to TRBJ2-7; 9 bases fit TRBD1. J was trimmed by 3 bases and V by 2 bases; bases with no gene match: 5. Germline values: CDR1 MNHEY, CDR2 SMNVEV (reference sequence). There are 15 residues in the CDR3. CDR3 amino acids: CASSLGTGQFYEQYF. The CDR3 bases are TGTGCCAGCAGTTTAGGGACAGGGCAATTCTACGAGCAGTACTTC.

This chain connects TRBV11-2 to TRBJ1-5; 7 nucleotides agree with TRBD1. Germline V CDR1 and CDR2: SGHAT, FQNNGV. V lost 5 bases and J lost 5; bases outside the gene matches: 3. The CDR3 consists of 13 residues. CDR3 in DNA: TGTGCCAGCAGCCCCCAGGGGGATCAGCCCCAGCATTTT. Protein: CASSPQGDQPQHF.